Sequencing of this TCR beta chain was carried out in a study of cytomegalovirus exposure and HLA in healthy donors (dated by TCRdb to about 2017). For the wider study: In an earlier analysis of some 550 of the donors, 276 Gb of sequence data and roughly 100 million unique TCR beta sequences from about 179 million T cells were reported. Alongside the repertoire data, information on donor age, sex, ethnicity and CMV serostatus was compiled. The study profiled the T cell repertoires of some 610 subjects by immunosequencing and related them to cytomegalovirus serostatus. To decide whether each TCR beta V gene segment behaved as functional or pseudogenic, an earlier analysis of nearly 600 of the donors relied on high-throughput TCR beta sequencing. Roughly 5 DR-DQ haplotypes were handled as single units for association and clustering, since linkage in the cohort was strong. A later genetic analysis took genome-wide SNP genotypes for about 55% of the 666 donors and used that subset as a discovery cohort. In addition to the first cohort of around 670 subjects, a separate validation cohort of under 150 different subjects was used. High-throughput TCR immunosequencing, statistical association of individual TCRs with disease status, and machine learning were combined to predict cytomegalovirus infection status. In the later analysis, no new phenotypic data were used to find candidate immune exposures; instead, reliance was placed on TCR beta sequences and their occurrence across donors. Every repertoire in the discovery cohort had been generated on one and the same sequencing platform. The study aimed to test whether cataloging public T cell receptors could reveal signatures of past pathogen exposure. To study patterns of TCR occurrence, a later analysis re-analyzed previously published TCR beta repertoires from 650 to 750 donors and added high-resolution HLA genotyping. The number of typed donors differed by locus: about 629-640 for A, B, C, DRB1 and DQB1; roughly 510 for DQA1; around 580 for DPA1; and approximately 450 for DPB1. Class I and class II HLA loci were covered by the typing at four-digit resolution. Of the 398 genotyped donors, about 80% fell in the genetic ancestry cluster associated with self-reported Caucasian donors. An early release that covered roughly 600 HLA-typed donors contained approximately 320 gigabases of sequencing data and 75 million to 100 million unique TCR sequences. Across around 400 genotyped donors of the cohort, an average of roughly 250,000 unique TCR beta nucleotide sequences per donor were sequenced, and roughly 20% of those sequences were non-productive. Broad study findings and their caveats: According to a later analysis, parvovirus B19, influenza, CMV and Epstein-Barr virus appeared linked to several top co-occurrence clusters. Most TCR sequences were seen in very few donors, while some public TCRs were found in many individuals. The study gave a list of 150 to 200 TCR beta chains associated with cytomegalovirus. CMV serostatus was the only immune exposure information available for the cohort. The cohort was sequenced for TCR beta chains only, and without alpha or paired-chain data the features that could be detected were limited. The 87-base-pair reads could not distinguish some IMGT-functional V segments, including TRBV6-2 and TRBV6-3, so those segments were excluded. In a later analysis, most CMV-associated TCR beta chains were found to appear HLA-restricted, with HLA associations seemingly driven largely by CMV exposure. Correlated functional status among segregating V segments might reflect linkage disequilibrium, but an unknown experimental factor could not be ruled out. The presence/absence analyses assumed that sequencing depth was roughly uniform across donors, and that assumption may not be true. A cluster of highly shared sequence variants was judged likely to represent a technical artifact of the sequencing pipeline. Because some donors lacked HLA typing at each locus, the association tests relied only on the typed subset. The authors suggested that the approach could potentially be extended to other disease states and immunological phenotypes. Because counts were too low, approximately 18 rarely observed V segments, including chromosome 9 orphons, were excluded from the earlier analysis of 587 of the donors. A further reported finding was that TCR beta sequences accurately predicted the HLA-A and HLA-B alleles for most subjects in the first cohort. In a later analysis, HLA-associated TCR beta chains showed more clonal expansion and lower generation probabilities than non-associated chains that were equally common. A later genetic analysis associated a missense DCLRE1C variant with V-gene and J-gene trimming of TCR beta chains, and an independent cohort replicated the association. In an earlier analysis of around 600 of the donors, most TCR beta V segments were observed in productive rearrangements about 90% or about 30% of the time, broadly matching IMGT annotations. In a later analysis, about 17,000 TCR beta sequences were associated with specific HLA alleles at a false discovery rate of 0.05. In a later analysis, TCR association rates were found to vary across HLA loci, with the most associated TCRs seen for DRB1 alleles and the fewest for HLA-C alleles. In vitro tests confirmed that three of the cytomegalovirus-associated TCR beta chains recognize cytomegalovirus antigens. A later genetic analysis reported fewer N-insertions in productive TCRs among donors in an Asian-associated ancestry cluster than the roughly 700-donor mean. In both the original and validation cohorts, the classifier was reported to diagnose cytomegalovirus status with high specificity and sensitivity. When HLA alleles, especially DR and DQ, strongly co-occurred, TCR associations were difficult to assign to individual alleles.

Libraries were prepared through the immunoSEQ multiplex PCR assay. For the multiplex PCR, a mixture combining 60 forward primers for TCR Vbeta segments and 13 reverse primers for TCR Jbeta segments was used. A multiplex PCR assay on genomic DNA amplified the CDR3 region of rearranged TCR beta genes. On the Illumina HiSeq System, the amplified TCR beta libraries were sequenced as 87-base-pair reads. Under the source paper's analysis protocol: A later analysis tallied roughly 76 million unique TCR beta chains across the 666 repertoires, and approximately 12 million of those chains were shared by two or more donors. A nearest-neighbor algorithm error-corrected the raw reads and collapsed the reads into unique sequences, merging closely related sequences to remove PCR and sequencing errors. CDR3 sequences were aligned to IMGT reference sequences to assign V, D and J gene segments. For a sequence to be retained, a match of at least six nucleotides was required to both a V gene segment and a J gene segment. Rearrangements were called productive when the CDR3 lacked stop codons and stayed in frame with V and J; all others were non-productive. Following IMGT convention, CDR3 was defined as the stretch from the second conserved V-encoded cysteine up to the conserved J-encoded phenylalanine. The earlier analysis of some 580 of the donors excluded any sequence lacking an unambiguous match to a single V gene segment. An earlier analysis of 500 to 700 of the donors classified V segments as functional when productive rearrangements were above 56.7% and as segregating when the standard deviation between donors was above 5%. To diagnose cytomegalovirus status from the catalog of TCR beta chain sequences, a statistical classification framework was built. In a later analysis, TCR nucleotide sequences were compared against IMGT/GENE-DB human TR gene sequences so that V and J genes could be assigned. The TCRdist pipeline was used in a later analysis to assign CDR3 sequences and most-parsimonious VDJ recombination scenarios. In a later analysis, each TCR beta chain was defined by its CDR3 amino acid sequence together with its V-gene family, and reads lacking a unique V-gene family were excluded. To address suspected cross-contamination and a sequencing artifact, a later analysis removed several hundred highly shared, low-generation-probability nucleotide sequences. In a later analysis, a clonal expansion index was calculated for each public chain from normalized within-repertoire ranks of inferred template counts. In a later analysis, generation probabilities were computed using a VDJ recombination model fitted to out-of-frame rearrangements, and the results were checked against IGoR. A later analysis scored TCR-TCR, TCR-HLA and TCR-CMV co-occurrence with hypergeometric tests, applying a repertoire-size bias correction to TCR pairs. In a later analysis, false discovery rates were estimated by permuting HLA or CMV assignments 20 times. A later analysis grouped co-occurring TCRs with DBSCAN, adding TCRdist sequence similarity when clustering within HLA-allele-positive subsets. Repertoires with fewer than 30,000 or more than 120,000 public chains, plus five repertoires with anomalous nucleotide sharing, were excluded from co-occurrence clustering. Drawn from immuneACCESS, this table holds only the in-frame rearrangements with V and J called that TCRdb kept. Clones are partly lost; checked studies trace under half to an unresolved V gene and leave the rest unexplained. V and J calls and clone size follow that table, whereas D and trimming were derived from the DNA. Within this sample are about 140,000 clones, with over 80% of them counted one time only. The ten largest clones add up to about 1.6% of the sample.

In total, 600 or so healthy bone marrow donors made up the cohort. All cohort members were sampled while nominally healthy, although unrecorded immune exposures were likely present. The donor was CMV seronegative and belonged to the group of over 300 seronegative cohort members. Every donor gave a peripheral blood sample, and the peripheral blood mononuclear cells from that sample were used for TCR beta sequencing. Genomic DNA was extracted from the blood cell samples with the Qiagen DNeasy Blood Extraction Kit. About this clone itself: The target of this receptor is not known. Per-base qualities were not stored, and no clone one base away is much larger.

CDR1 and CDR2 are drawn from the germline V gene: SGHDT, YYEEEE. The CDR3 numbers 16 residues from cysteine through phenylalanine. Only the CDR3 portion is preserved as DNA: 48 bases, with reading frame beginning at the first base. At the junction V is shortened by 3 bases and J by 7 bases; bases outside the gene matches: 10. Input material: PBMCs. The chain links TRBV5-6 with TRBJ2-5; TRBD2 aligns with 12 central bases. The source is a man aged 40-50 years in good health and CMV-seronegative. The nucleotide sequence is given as TGTGCCAGCAGCTCGTTCGGGACTAGCGGGCCAGGGACCCAGTACTTC. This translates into CASSSFGTSGPGTQYF.